The 27 T cell receptor beta chains below come from one sample, sequenced in a study of glioma-infiltrating T cells after dendritic cell vaccination. The sample's time point: after dendritic cell vaccination, including at tumor progression/relapse. Repertoires were generated with immunoSEQ multiplex PCR, while TCRdb's copy carries only in-frame clones and drops some. This sample yields about 94,000 clones, of which approximately 80% are seen a single time; 5.4% belongs to the top ten. Sequencing was performed on blood, taken after dendritic cell vaccination. Receptors were obtained from a human donor with glioblastoma.

The chain combines TRBV27 with TRBJ2-5; 11 nucleotides line up with TRBD2. V gave up 10 bases and J gave up 1 base; unmatched junction bases: 8. The CDR3 spans 15 residues. The germline CDR1 and CDR2 sequences are MNHEY and SMNVEV (reference sequence). CDR3 residues: CATRRLAGSQETQYF. The CDR3 bases are TGTGCCACCCGGAGACTAGCGGGATCCCAAGAGACCCAGTACTTC.

The chain employs TRBV5-6 and TRBJ1-1, with D unresolved. The CDR3 is 12 amino acids. With 1 base removed from V and 4 bases from J, the gap between germline ends came to 5 bases. Germline lookup yields CDR1 SGHDT and CDR2 YYEEEE. CDR3 DNA sequence: TGTGCCAGCAGCTTGTCGGGCACTGAAGCTTTCTTT. This translates into CASSLSGTEAFF.

The J gene is TRBJ1-5, the V gene TRBV11-3, with a weak D call TRBD1 (5 bases). V lost 3 bases, J lost 7 bases, and 16 bases lay in between. The CDR3 covers 15 residues. Per germline, CDR1 SGHNT and CDR2 YENEEA. The CDR3: CASSFLGGVQQPQHF. The CDR3 bases are TGTGCCAGCAGCTTTCTAGGAGGGGTTCAGCAGCCCCAGCATTTT.

A few counts support this clone. This rearrangement joins TRBV5-4 to TRBJ2-5; TRBD1 matches at 9 bases. The CDR3 consists of 15 residues. CDR1 and CDR2 (germline): SGHNT, YYREEE (reference sequence). The V segment lost 4 bases and the J segment 5 bases; nucleotides outside the gene matches: 9. CDR3 DNA: TGTGCCAGCAGCGCCCGGGACAGGGATCGGGAGACCCAGTACTTC. This translates into CASSARDRDRETQYF.

The V gene is TRBV7-6, the J gene TRBJ2-7; a weak D match, TRBD1 (6 bases). V was shortened by 4 bases and J by 2 bases, with 21 bases between the two germline ends. The CDR3 consists of 17 residues. Germline-derived CDR1 and CDR2 are SGHVS and FNYEAQ. CDR3 bases: TGTGCCAGCAGCTCACCCTCCGGGCAGGGGATTCCCTACGAGCAGTACTTC. Translation gives CASSSPSGQGIPYEQYF.

V is TRBV18 and J is TRBJ1-2; no clear D gene. The CDR3 runs to 13 residues. Looked up from germline, CDR1 is KGHSH and CDR2 is LQKENI. V was cut by 3 bases and J by 2 bases, with 7 bases left in between. This chain's CDR3 is CASSPRQNYGYTF. The CDR3, as DNA: TGTGCCAGCTCACCGCGGCAGAACTATGGCTACACCTTC.

Note on this clone: A read error may produce the germline difference seen at one junction end. This chain links TRBV7-7 with TRBJ2-3; 8 bases agree with TRBD2. The length of the CDR3 is 16 residues. Germline lookup yields CDR1 SSHAT and CDR2 FNYEAQ (reference sequence). CDR3 in amino acids: CASSPTAGAITDTQYF. In nucleotides, the CDR3 is TGTGCTAGCAGCCCTACAGCGGGGGCGATCACAGATACGCAGTATTTT.

The V gene is TRBV6-1, the J gene TRBJ2-3; a possible D gene is TRBD2 (6 bases). The CDR3 runs 20 residues. The germline V gene has CDR1 MNHNS and CDR2 SASEGT. Trimming removed 4 bases from V and 4 bases from J, with 30 bases in between. CDR3 loop: CASSALPGIPRGIRADTQYF. The CDR3 nucleotides are TGTGCCAGCAGTGCCCTCCCCGGGATCCCTCGGGGGATTCGTGCAGATACGCAGTATTTT.

The V call is TRBV28, the J call TRBJ2-7; TRBD2 aligns across 9 bases. Germline CDR1 and CDR2: MDHEN and SYDVKM. This CDR3 region has 13 residues. V gave up 8 bases and J gave up 4 bases; unmatched junction bases: 6. CDR3: CASRPSGKYEQYF. The DNA for the CDR3 is TGTGCCAGCCGGCCTAGCGGGAAGTACGAGCAGTACTTC.

The sample holds a few counts of this clone. This chain joins TRBV9 and TRBJ2-1; possibly TRBD2 for D (7 bases). CDR3 length equals 16 residues. V lost 4 bases and J 7 bases, leaving 21 bases between the germline ends. CDR1 and CDR2 (germline): SGDLS, YYNGEE. The CDR3 here is CASSRGAWALRNEQFF. As DNA, the CDR3 is TGTGCCAGCAGCCGGGGGGCCTGGGCCTTACGAAATGAGCAGTTCTTC.

The chain recombines TRBV5-1 with TRBJ2-3, with no clear D. The CDR3 extends over 12 amino acids. The V end lost 4 bases, the J end lost 2 bases, and 5 bases lay between the germline ends. From germline, CDR1 is SGHRS and CDR2 YFSETQ. CDR3 sequence (DNA): TGCGCCAGCAGCCTTTACACAGATACGCAGTATTTT. This codes for CASSLYTDTQYF.

The chain carries TRBV9 and TRBJ1-3, with TRBD1 matching over 7 bases. J gave up 3 bases and V 3 bases, and 6 bases lay outside the gene matches. This CDR3 is 15 amino acids long. Looked up from germline, CDR1 is SGDLS and CDR2 is YYNGEE. CDR3: CASSARGKIGNTIYF. The CDR3 DNA reads as TGTGCCAGCAGCGCCAGGGGGAAAATTGGAAACACCATATATTTT.

The V call is TRBV7-2, the J call TRBJ2-7, with 7 bases matching TRBD2. CDR3 length equals 13 residues. V dropped 5 bases and J dropped 4; count of bases not matched to a gene: 5. From germline, CDR1 is SGHTA and CDR2 FQGNSA. Here the CDR3 reads CASSPRTSYEQYF. CDR3 in DNA: TGTGCCAGCAGCCCAAGGACTAGTTACGAGCAGTACTTC.

This clone was seen ten or more times. This chain uses TRBV6-1 with TRBJ1-5; TRBD1 might be the D (6 bases). This CDR3 has 15 residues. Germline V gene sequence: CDR1 MNHNS, CDR2 SASEGT. The ends were cut back, 5 bases at V and 8 bases at J, with 19 bases in the middle. The CDR3 loop is CASSPTGHIPEPQHF. DNA for the CDR3: TGTGCCAGCAGTCCCACGGGACATATACCGGAGCCCCAGCATTTT.

The rearrangement joins TRBV7-3 to TRBJ2-5; no definite D call. The CDR3 runs to 13 residues. V lost 6 bases and J lost 1, with 9 bases in between. Germline lookup yields CDR1 SGHTA and CDR2 FQGTGA. In DNA form, the CDR3 reads TGTGCCAGCAGACAGAAGACCCAAGAGACCCAGTACTTC. Residues: CASRQKTQETQYF.

The chain joins TRBV2 to TRBJ1-1; 8 bases map to TRBD1. Germline V lookup: CDR1 SNHLY, CDR2 FYNNEI. The CDR3 runs 14 residues. With 5 bases clipped from V and 1 base from J, the junction kept 3 bases outside the gene matches. CDR3 DNA sequence: TGTGCCAGCAGTCAAGGGACAGGGAACACTGAAGCTTTCTTT. It specifies CASSQGTGNTEAFF.

The V call is TRBV25-1, the J call TRBJ2-7; 9 bases are a match to TRBD1. Germline CDR1 MGHDK, CDR2 SYGVNS. This CDR3 region has 16 residues. The V and J ends lost 4 bases and 3 bases, in that order; junction bases with no gene match: 10. The CDR3 nucleotides read TGTGCCAGCAGTGGGGGACAGGGCCTCGCTTACTACGAGCAGTACTTC. Its protein is CASSGGQGLAYYEQYF.

This clone showed up just once. The chain links TRBV27 to TRBJ2-7; D is uncertain. The CDR3 is 14 amino acids. The germline V gene encodes CDR1 MNHEY and CDR2 SMNVEV (reference sequence). The V and J ends lost 4 bases and 2 bases respectively, with 12 bases between them. Here the CDR3 reads CASSSWLRPYEQYF. CDR3 nucleotides: TGTGCCAGCAGTTCTTGGCTCCGTCCCTACGAGCAGTACTTC.

This chain links TRBV19 with TRBJ2-3, with D possibly matching TRBD2 (5 bases). The germline gives CDR1 LNHDA, CDR2 SQIVND (reference sequence). This CDR3 has 12 residues. Trimming cost V 7 bases and J 2 bases, with 7 bases left between them. The CDR3 DNA reads TGTGCCAGTACGGACTCCACAGATACGCAGTATTTT. It translates to CASTDSTDTQYF. Looking up the rest from reference TRBV19 and TRBJ2-3 gives the full variable domain: DGGITQSPKYLFRKEGQNVTLSCEQNLNHDAMYWYRQDPGQGLRLIYYSQIVNDFQKGDIAEGYSVSREKKESFPLTVTSAQKNPTAFYLCASTDSTDTQYFGPGTRLTVL.

CDR3 residues: CASTTHKTSPGELFF. The CDR3 DNA reads TGTGCCAGCACCACACATAAAACTAGCCCCGGGGAGCTGTTTTTT. This chain links TRBV2 with TRBJ2-2; tentatively, D is TRBD2 (6 bases). The CDR3 is made up of 15 amino acids. Trimming cost V 7 bases and J 6 bases, with 18 bases left between them. Germline V lookup: CDR1 SNHLY, CDR2 FYNNEI.

The chain recombines TRBV7-2 with TRBJ1-5; a possible D gene is TRBD1 (5 bases). Germline CDR1 is SGHTA and CDR2 is FQGNSA. Trimming left V 1 base short and J 6 bases short, with 13 bases between. The CDR3 is 15 residues long. The CDR3 coding sequence is TGTGCCAGCAGCTTAGTTGGAGGGGAAGGTCAGCCCCAGCATTTT. Residues: CASSLVGGEGQPQHF. Drawing the rest from reference TRBV7-2 and TRBJ1-5, the complete variable domain is GAGVSQSPSNKVTEKGKDVELRCDPISGHTALYWYRQSLGQGLEFLIYFQGNSAPDKSGLPSDRFSAERTGGSVSTLTIQRTQQEDSAVYLCASSLVGGEGQPQHFGDGTRLSIL.

In its sample, this clone was seen once. The chain uses TRBV19 and TRBJ2-7, with 11 nucleotides matching TRBD1. Germline-derived CDR1 and CDR2 are LNHDA and SQIVND (reference sequence). CDR3 length equals 14 residues. J was trimmed by 2 bases and V by 4 bases; bases with no gene match: 1. The CDR3 region is CASSKGQGAYEQYF. CDR3 sequence (DNA): TGTGCCAGTAGTAAGGGACAGGGGGCCTACGAGCAGTACTTC.

The chain joins TRBV28 to TRBJ1-2, with 7 bases matching TRBD1. CDR1 and CDR2 (germline): MDHEN, SYDVKM. Losses at the gene ends were 3 bases for V and 4 bases for J; bases not matched to a gene: 5. There are 14 residues in the CDR3. CDR3 protein: CASSFGDRSYGYTF. In DNA, the CDR3 is TGTGCCAGCAGTTTCGGGGACAGATCCTATGGCTACACCTTC.

The chain links TRBV9 to TRBJ1-1, with D possibly matching TRBD1 (5 bases). With 4 bases removed from V and 1 base from J, the gap between germline ends came to 11 bases. CDR3 length: 14 amino acids. From germline, CDR1 is SGDLS and CDR2 YYNGEE. The CDR3 bases are TGTGCCAGCAGCCCCCGGGACTGGAACACTGAAGCTTTCTTT. Its protein is CASSPRDWNTEAFF.

The rearrangement joins TRBV10-3 to TRBJ2-2, with no clear D. Trimming cost V 2 bases and J 5 bases, with 9 bases left between them. CDR1 is ENHRY and CDR2 is SYGVKD in the germline V gene. CDR3 size: 14 residues. CDR3 DNA: TGTGCCATCAGTGAGGACAAGCCTACCGGGGAGCTGTTTTTT. Its protein is CAISEDKPTGELFF.

This rearrangement joins TRBV6-5 to TRBJ2-1; the D gene is possibly TRBD1 (6 bases). Trimming left V 6 bases short and J 6 bases short, with 15 bases between. CDR1 and CDR2 from the germline V gene are MNHEY and SVGAGI. This CDR3 region has 14 residues. CDR3 sequence: CASRPPTGFNEQFF. CDR3 DNA sequence: TGTGCCAGCAGACCCCCGACAGGTTTCAATGAGCAGTTCTTC.

The rearrangement links TRBV2 to TRBJ1-5; 8 bases map to TRBD1. This CDR3 has 15 amino acids. Germline CDR1 reads SNHLY; CDR2 reads FYNNEI. The junction had 9 bases not matched to a gene; V was cut back by 6 bases and J by 5 bases. The CDR3: CASSGPQGAYQPQHF. As DNA, the CDR3 is TGTGCCAGCAGCGGACCCCAGGGGGCCTATCAGCCCCAGCATTTT.